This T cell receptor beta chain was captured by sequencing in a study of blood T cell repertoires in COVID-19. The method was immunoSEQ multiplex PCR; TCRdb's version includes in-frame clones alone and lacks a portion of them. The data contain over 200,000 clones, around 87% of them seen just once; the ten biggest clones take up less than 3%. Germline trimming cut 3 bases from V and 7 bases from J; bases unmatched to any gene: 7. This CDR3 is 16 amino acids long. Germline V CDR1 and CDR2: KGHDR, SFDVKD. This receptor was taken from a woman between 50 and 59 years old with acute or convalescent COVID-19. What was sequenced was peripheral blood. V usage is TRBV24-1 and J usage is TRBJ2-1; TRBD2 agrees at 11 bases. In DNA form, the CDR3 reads TGTGCCACCAGTGATCCAACTAGCGGGAGTCGGAATGAGCAGTTCTTC. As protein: CATSDPTSGSRNEQFF.